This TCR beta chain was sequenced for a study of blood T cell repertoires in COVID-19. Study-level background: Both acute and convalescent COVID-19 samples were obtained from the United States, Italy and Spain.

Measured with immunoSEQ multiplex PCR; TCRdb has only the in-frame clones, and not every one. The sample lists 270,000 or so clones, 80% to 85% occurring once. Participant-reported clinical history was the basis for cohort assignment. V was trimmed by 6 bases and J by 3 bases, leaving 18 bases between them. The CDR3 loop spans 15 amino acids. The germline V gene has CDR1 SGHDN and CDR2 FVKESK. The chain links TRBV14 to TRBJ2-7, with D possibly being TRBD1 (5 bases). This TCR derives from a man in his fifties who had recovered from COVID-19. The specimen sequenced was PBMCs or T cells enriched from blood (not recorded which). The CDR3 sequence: CASSLDTLLYYEQYF. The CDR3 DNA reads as TGTGCCAGCAGTCTGGACACCCTACTGTACTACGAGCAGTACTTC.